This is a list of T cell receptor beta chains from one sample in a study of CD8 T cells in ankylosing spondylitis. MiXCR, run by TCRdb on the 5' RACE reads, gives a single entry per CDR3 protein. Of 230,000 or so distinct CDR3 sequences listed, roughly 25% are singletons. The sequenced sample consisted of blood, either unsorted or a sorted T cell fraction (not recorded which). These receptors all come from a male donor with ankylosing spondylitis or in good health (not recorded which). The CDR3 runs from the conserved cysteine through the conserved F or W. Fields, in order: J gene, clone size, V gene, D gene, CDR3 DNA, CDR3 protein. D genes are given only for firm matches. Size is omitted from some rows. Given values are once, few, many or a class for expanded clones.

J: TRBJ2-5
size: few
V: TRBV12-3/TRBV12-4
D: -
DNA: TGTGCCAGCAGTTTGTACAGATTCCAAGAGACCCAGTACTTC
CDR3: CASSLYRFQETQYF

J: TRBJ2-5
size: few
V: TRBV10-3
D: TRBD2
DNA: TGTGCCATCTCTGGCGGGGGGACCCAAGAGACCCAGTACTTC
CDR3: CAISGGGTQETQYF

J: TRBJ2-3
size: many
V: TRBV4-2
D: TRBD1
DNA: TGTGCCAGCAGCCAAGCGTCCCAGGGGGCCACAGATACGCAGTATTTT
CDR3: CASSQASQGATDTQYF

J: TRBJ2-1
size: -
V: TRBV10-3
D: TRBD1
DNA: TGTGCCATCTCAAAAGGGGGCACGACAGGGGATGAGCAGTTCTTC
CDR3: CAISKGGTTGDEQFF

J: TRBJ2-7
size: once
V: TRBV14
D: -
DNA: TGTGCCAGCAGGCAACGAGGGGGCGGGATCGAGCAGTACTTC
CDR3: CASRQRGGGIEQYF

J: TRBJ2-3
size: few
V: TRBV20-1
D: TRBD2
DNA: TGCAGTGCACCGGGACTAGCGGGGACTAGCACAGATACGCAGTATTTT
CDR3: CSAPGLAGTSTDTQYF

J: TRBJ2-7
size: few
V: TRBV20-1
D: TRBD1
DNA: TGCAGTGCTAGGGCGGACAGGGTCCTAGGCGAGCAGTACTTC
CDR3: CSARADRVLGEQYF

J: TRBJ2-1
size: many
V: TRBV2
D: TRBD2
DNA: TGTGCCAGCAGTGAGAGACTAGCGGGGGTGTACAATGAGCAGTTCTTC
CDR3: CASSERLAGVYNEQFF

J: TRBJ2-1
size: many
V: TRBV4-1
D: TRBD1
DNA: TGCGCCAGCAGCCAAGATAGGGACAGGGGGGTAGAGCAGTTCTTC
CDR3: CASSQDRDRGVEQFF

J: TRBJ2-7
size: once
V: TRBV18
D: -
DNA: TGTGCCAGCTCACGCAACAGGGCCACCTACGAGCAGTACTTC
CDR3: CASSRNRATYEQYF

J: TRBJ1-2
size: few
V: TRBV29-1
D: -
DNA: TGCAGCGTTGATGGGGTCAGGGGCTATGGCTACACCTTC
CDR3: CSVDGVRGYGYTF

J: TRBJ2-7
size: few
V: TRBV4-2
D: -
DNA: TGTGCCAGCAGCCAAGATCTGGGACGGATCTACGAGCAGTACTTC
CDR3: CASSQDLGRIYEQYF

J: TRBJ2-7
size: -
V: TRBV20-1
D: TRBD1
DNA: TGCAGTGCCCCGGACAGGTATCGCGAGCAGTACTTC
CDR3: CSAPDRYREQYF

J: TRBJ2-7
size: many
V: TRBV29-1
D: -
DNA: TGCAGCGTAGGACAGAGAAACTCCTACGAGCAGTACTTC
CDR3: CSVGQRNSYEQYF

J: TRBJ2-5
size: many
V: TRBV20-1
D: TRBD1
DNA: TGCAGTGCTCCGACAGGGGCGAAAGAGACCCAGTACTTC
CDR3: CSAPTGAKETQYF

J: TRBJ2-7
size: many
V: TRBV5-1
D: -
DNA: TGCGCCAGCAGCTGGGGATCCCGCGGGGTCTCCTACGAGCAGTACTTC
CDR3: CASSWGSRGVSYEQYF

J: TRBJ1-2
size: many
V: TRBV20-1
D: TRBD1
DNA: TGCAGTGCTACCGGGACAGCTGGCGGCTACACCTTC
CDR3: CSATGTAGGYTF

J: TRBJ1-5
size: few
V: TRBV20-1
D: -
DNA: TGCAGTGCTAATGGGGGGACCCAGGCCCAGCATTTT
CDR3: CSANGGTQAQHF

J: TRBJ2-7
size: -
V: TRBV12-3/TRBV12-4
D: -
DNA: TGTGCCAGCAGCCGGACATCAGCCTACGAGCAGTACTTC
CDR3: CASSRTSAYEQYF

J: TRBJ1-2
size: few
V: TRBV10-3
D: TRBD1
DNA: TGTGCCATCAGTGTGATCGGACAGGGGGCCGATGGCTACACCTTC
CDR3: CAISVIGQGADGYTF

J: TRBJ2-7
size: many
V: TRBV20-1
D: TRBD2
DNA: TGCAGTGCTGGGGGAGGGGACTCCGCCTTCGAGCAGTACTTC
CDR3: CSAGGGDSAFEQYF

J: TRBJ1-5
size: many
V: TRBV5-1
D: -
DNA: TGCGCCAGCAGCTTAAATCCCCAGGGCGGCAATCAGCCCCAGCATTTT
CDR3: CASSLNPQGGNQPQHF

J: TRBJ2-1
size: many
V: TRBV5-1
D: -
DNA: TGCGCCAGCAGCTACGATAGCTCCTACAATGAGCAGTTCTTC
CDR3: CASSYDSSYNEQFF

J: TRBJ1-3
size: many
V: TRBV5-1
D: -
DNA: TGCGCCAGCAGCTTGTTAGAACGGAACTCTGGAAACACCATATATTTT
CDR3: CASSLLERNSGNTIYF

J: TRBJ2-4
size: few
V: TRBV20-1
D: -
DNA: TGCAGTGCCCCCAAGGTGGCAAACATTCAGTACTTC
CDR3: CSAPKVANIQYF

J: TRBJ2-7
size: -
V: TRBV12-3/TRBV12-4
D: TRBD1
DNA: TGTGCCAGCAGTCCCTATGGGACAGGGGCCTACGAGCAGTACTTC
CDR3: CASSPYGTGAYEQYF

J: TRBJ1-5
size: few
V: TRBV20-1
D: -
DNA: TGCAGTGCTAGAGGGGACATCTATCAGCCCCAGCATTTT
CDR3: CSARGDIYQPQHF

J: TRBJ2-7
size: -
V: TRBV6-1
D: TRBD1
DNA: TGTGCCAGCATCAAGACAGGGTCCTACGAGCAGTACTTC
CDR3: CASIKTGSYEQYF

J: TRBJ2-1
size: many
V: TRBV11-2
D: TRBD1
DNA: TGTGCCAGTAGCAGGACAGGGGTCGGTTACAATGAGCAGTTCTTC
CDR3: CASSRTGVGYNEQFF

J: TRBJ2-3
size: few
V: TRBV7-8
D: -
DNA: TGTGCCAGCAGCTCAGCGAGTGGCCTCCGTACGCAGTATTTT
CDR3: CASSSASGLRTQYF

J: TRBJ2-1
size: many
V: TRBV10-3
D: -
DNA: TGTGCCATCGGAGCCAGGGTAGGTGCCTACAATGAGCAGTTCTTC
CDR3: CAIGARVGAYNEQFF

J: TRBJ2-7
size: -
V: TRBV20-1
D: TRBD2
DNA: TGCAGTGCTGTGGGACTAGCGGGGGGCTACGAGCAGTACTTC
CDR3: CSAVGLAGGYEQYF

J: TRBJ2-7
size: -
V: TRBV7-8
D: TRBD1
DNA: TGTGCCAGCAGCACCGGGGACAGCGCCTACGAGCAGTACTTC
CDR3: CASSTGDSAYEQYF

J: TRBJ2-5
size: few
V: TRBV12-3/TRBV12-4
D: -
DNA: TGTGCCAGCAGCCAAGGACAGACCCAAGAGACCCAGTACTTC
CDR3: CASSQGQTQETQYF

J: TRBJ2-7
size: many
V: TRBV20-1
D: -
DNA: TGCAGTGCTATGCGGCACTCGGGCTACGAGCAGTACTTC
CDR3: CSAMRHSGYEQYF

J: TRBJ2-7
size: few
V: TRBV29-1
D: -
DNA: TGCAGCGTTGAGCGTCCAGAAACCTACGAGCAGTACTTC
CDR3: CSVERPETYEQYF

J: TRBJ1-1
size: -
V: TRBV20-1
D: -
DNA: TGCAGTGCTAGAGACGTAATATTGACTCGCCCTGAAGCTTTCTTT
CDR3: CSARDVILTRPEAFF

J: TRBJ2-5
size: many
V: TRBV29-1
D: TRBD2
DNA: TGCAGCGCCGGGGGGTCCCAAGAGACCCAGTACTTC
CDR3: CSAGGSQETQYF

J: TRBJ2-7
size: few
V: TRBV10-3
D: -
DNA: TGTGCCATCAGGGCAGGAGACTCCTACGAGCAGTACTTC
CDR3: CAIRAGDSYEQYF

J: TRBJ2-2
size: few
V: TRBV20-1
D: -
DNA: TGCAGTGTTCCCCGACGTACCGGGGAGCTGTTTTTT
CDR3: CSVPRRTGELFF

J: TRBJ2-1
size: few
V: TRBV10-1
D: TRBD1
DNA: TGCGCCAGCAGTGACCCCAAGGGACAGGGGGCGAGTGAGCAGTTCTTC
CDR3: CASSDPKGQGASEQFF

J: TRBJ2-3
size: -
V: TRBV20-1
D: TRBD2
DNA: TGCAGTGCCCGCGGACTAGCGGGGCCGGGGGATACGCAGTATTTT
CDR3: CSARGLAGPGDTQYF

J: TRBJ1-2
size: -
V: TRBV20-1
D: -
DNA: TGCAGTGCTCCCAGCTCTGGGGGCTACACCTTC
CDR3: CSAPSSGGYTF

J: TRBJ2-7
size: few
V: TRBV20-1
D: TRBD1
DNA: TGCAGTGCCGCAGACCGGGGACAGGGAGTTGACGAGCAGTACTTC
CDR3: CSAADRGQGVDEQYF

J: TRBJ2-1
size: many
V: TRBV5-1
D: TRBD2
DNA: TGCGCCAGCAGCTTGCTCATTAGCGGGGGGGCCAATGAGCAGTTCTTC
CDR3: CASSLLISGGANEQFF

J: TRBJ2-3
size: few
V: TRBV20-1
D: TRBD2
DNA: TGCAGTGCTAGCTCCACTAGCGGGGGGGCCCGCCCTACGCAGTATTTT
CDR3: CSASSTSGGARPTQYF

J: TRBJ2-5
size: few
V: TRBV15
D: -
DNA: TGTGCCACCAGCAGAGATGGACAGCAAGAGACCCAGTACTTC
CDR3: CATSRDGQQETQYF

J: TRBJ2-1
size: many
V: TRBV29-1
D: TRBD2
DNA: TGCAGCGTTGTAGGGAGGGCGCTAATCCATGAGCAGTTCTTC
CDR3: CSVVGRALIHEQFF

J: TRBJ1-4
size: -
V: TRBV29-1
D: -
DNA: TGCAGCGCCAGACAGGATGCAACTAATGAAAAACTGTTTTTT
CDR3: CSARQDATNEKLFF

J: TRBJ2-5
size: many
V: TRBV20-1
D: TRBD2
DNA: TGCAGTGCTATAAGACTAGCGGGGCAAGAGACCCAGTACTTC
CDR3: CSAIRLAGQETQYF

J: TRBJ2-2
size: many
V: TRBV24-1
D: -
DNA: TGTGCCACCAGTTCCACCGGGGAGCTGTTTTTT
CDR3: CATSSTGELFF